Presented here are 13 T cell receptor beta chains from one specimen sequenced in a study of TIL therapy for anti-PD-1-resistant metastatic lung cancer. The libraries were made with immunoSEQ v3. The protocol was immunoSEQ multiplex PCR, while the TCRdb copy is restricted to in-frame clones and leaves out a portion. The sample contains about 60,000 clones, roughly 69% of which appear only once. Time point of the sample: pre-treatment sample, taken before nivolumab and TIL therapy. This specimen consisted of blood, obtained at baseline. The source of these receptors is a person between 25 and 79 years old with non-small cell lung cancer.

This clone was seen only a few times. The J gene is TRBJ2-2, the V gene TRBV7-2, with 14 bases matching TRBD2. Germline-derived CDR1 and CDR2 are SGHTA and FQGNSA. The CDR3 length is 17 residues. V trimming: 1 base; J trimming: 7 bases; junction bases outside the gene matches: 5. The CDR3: CASSLVGTSGSYGELFF. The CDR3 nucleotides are TGTGCCAGCAGCTTAGTGGGGACTAGCGGGAGTTACGGGGAGCTGTTTTTT.

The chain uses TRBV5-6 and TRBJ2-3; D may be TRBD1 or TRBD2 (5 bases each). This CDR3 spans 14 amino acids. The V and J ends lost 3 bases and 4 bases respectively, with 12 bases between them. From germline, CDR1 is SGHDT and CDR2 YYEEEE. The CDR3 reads CASSWTRGADTQYF. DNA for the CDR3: TGTGCCAGCAGCTGGACTCGGGGCGCAGATACGCAGTATTTT.

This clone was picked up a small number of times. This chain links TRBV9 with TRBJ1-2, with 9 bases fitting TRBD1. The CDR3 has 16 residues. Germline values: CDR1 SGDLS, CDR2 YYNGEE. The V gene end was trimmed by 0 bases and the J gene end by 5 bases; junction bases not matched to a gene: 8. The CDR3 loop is CASSVGPTGGGYGYTF. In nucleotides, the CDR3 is TGTGCCAGCAGCGTAGGCCCGACAGGGGGAGGGTATGGCTACACCTTC.

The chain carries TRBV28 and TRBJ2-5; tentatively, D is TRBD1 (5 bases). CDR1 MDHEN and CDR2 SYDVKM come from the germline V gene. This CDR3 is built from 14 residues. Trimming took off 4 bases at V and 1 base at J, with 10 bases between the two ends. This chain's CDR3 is CASSSQGSQETQYF. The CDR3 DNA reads TGTGCCAGCAGTTCCCAGGGTTCCCAAGAGACCCAGTACTTC.

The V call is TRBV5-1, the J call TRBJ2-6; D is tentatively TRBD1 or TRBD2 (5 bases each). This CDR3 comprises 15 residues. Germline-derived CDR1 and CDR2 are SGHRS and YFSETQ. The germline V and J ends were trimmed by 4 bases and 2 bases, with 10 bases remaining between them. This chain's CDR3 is CASSPGAPGANVLTF. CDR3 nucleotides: TGCGCCAGCAGCCCCGGGGCCCCTGGGGCCAACGTCCTGACTTTC.

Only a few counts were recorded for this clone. The CDR3 sequence: CASSAGPTSYEQYF. The CDR3 DNA is TGTGCCAGCAGCGCGGGACCGACCTCCTACGAGCAGTACTTC. The chain combines TRBV6-1 with TRBJ2-7; possibly TRBD2 for D (6 bases). V was cut by 6 bases and J by 0 bases, with 12 bases left in between. Germline-derived CDR1 and CDR2 are MNHNS and SASEGT. The CDR3 is made up of 14 amino acids.

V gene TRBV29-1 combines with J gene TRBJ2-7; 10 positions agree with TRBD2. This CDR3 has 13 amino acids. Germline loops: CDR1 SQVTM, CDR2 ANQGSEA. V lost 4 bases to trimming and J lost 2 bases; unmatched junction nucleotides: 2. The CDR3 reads CSVGAGGTYEQYF. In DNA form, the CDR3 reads TGCAGCGTTGGAGCGGGAGGGACCTACGAGCAGTACTTC.

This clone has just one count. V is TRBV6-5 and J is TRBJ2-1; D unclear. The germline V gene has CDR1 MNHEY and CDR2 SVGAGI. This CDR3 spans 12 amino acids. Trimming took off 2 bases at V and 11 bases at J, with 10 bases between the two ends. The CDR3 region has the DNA TGTGCCAGCAGTTACCCCTCATATAAGCAGTTCTTC. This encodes CASSYPSYKQFF.

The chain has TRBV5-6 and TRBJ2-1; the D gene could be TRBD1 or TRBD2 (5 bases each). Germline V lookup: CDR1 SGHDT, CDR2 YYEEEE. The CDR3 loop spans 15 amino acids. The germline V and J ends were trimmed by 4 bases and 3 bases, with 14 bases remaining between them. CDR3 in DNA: TGTGCCAGCAGCGCCCGGGACGGATTCTACAATGAGCAGTTCTTC. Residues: CASSARDGFYNEQFF.

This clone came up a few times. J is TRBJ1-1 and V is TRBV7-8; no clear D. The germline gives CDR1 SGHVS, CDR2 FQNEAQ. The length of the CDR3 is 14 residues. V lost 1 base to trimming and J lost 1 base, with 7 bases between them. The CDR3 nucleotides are TGTGCCAGCAGCTTAGTGATGGGGAACACTGAAGCTTTCTTT. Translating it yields CASSLVMGNTEAFF.

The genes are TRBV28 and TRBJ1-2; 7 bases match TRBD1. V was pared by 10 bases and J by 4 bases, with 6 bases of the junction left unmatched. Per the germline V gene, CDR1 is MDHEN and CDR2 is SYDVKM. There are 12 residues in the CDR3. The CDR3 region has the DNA TGTGCCACCACGGGGACAGCCTATGGCTACACCTTC. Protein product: CATTGTAYGYTF.

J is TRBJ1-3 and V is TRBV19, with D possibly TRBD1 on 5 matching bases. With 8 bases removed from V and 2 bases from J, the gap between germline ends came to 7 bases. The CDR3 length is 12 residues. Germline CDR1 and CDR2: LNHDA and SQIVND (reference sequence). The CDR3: CASGTAGNTIYF. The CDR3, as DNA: TGTGCCAGTGGGACTGCTGGAAACACCATATATTTT.

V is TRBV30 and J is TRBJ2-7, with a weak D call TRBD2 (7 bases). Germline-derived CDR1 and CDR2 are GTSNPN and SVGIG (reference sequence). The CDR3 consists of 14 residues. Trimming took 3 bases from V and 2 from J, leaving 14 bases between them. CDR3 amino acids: CAWRRRGPTYEQYF. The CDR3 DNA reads TGTGCCTGGAGAAGGCGGGGGCCCACCTACGAGCAGTACTTC.